Described below is a single T cell receptor (beta chain) sequence and its context. The antigen is undetermined. The junction departs from germline at one end; a sequencing error may be responsible. The data were obtained in a study of T cells in Graves' hyperthyroidism and ophthalmopathy. Study outcomes and limitations: Before onset, ophthalmopathy was predicted by the model a median about 6.2 months earlier.

RNA transcripts were the template for amplifying TCR beta CDR3 regions. The TCR CDR3 first-round RT-PCR relied on the HTBI primer set. TCRdb passed the multiplex PCR reads through MiXCR, listing each CDR3 protein once. Of 500,000 to 600,000 distinct CDR3 sequences listed, just over 45% are singletons. Per the germline V gene, CDR1 is SGDLS and CDR2 is YYNGEE. CDR3 length equals 13 residues. These patients, aged 18 to 65, had recently diagnosed hyperthyroidism lasting under 2 months. This clonotype was sampled from a woman under 30 with Graves' hyperthyroidism. Sequencing was done on a sample of peripheral blood or thyroid tissue (not recorded which). This chain links TRBV9 with TRBJ1-3, with 9 bases fitting TRBD1. CDR3 DNA sequence: TGCGCCAGCAGCGTGGACAGGGGAGACACCATATATTTT. It codes for CASSVDRGDTIYF.